A single sample gave rise to the 24 T cell receptor beta chains below, sequenced in a study of type 1 regulatory T cells. TCRdb re-derived calls from the reads in MiXCR, one entry per CDR3 protein. In the table there are around 64,000 distinct CDR3 sequences, less than 25% of which are singletons. Study results and caveats: Type 1 regulatory T cells had a more restricted TCR repertoire than non-type 1 regulatory T cells.

These receptors have no identified antigens. Sequencing was performed on cultured type 1 regulatory T (Tr1) cells, either the whole culture or a sorted fraction (not recorded which). The receptors here all came from a human donor in good health.

This clonotype was detected a few times. This chain uses TRBV7-3 with TRBJ1-5, with a weak D call TRBD1 (5 bases). The CDR3 totals 15 residues. Deletions cut 6 bases from V and 3 bases from J, with 15 bases between. From germline, CDR1 is SGHTA and CDR2 FQGTGA. CDR3 nucleotide sequence: TGTGCCAGCAGATGGGGCAACGTTAACAATCAGCCCCAGCATTTT. Residues: CASRWGNVNNQPQHF. The variable domain in full, with the rest retrieved from reference TRBV7-3 and TRBJ1-5, is GAGVSQTPSNKVTEKGKYVELRCDPISGHTALYWYRQSLGQGPEFLIYFQGTGAADDSGLPNDRFFAVRPEGSVSTLKIQRTERGDSAVYLCASRWGNVNNQPQHFGDGTRLSIL.

This clonotype was observed a few times. The V call is TRBV25-1, the J call TRBJ1-6; possibly TRBD1 for D (5 bases). The CDR3 extends over 14 amino acids. V gave up 4 bases and J gave up 6 bases, with 10 bases separating them. Germline lookup yields CDR1 MGHDK and CDR2 SYGVNS. The DNA for the CDR3 is TGTGCCAGCAGTGTGGGGGTCCCTAATTCACCCCTCCACTTT. Its protein is CASSVGVPNSPLHF. Based on the CDR3 plus reference TRBV25-1 and TRBJ1-6, the full variable domain is EADIYQTPRYLVIGTGKKITLECSQTMGHDKMYWYQQDPGMELHLIHYSYGVNSTEKGDLSSESTVSRIRTEHFPLTLESARPSHTSQYLCASSVGVPNSPLHFGNGTRLTVT.

A few counts support this clonotype. V and J are TRBV10-3 and TRBJ2-3; perhaps TRBD2 as D (5 bases). The V gene lost 0 bases and the J gene lost 10 bases, with 17 bases spanning the gap. The CDR3 contains 15 residues. Germline V gene data show CDR1 as ENHRY and CDR2 as SYGVKD. The CDR3 here is CAISESTRGLLSQYF. The CDR3 DNA reads as TGTGCCATCAGTGAGTCGACTCGGGGTCTTTTATCGCAGTATTTT.

This rearrangement joins TRBV5-6 to TRBJ1-5; D is possibly TRBD1 (6 bases). CDR1 is SGHDT, CDR2 YYEEEE, per germline. The CDR3 has 13 residues. V was clipped by 4 bases and J by 5 bases, with 10 bases between them. CDR3 region: CASSRGQYQPQHF. CDR3 in DNA: TGTGCCAGCAGCCGCGGACAGTATCAGCCCCAGCATTTT. Complete variable domain (other parts from reference TRBV5-6 and TRBJ1-5): DAGVTQSPTHLIKTRGQQVTLRCSPKSGHDTVSWYQQALGQGPQFIFQYYEEEERQRGNFPDRFSGHQFPNYSSELNVNALLLGDSALYLCASSRGQYQPQHFGDGTRLSIL.

This clonotype was detected a few times. The rearrangement links TRBV6-6 to TRBJ2-4; 9 bases agree with TRBD1. The CDR3 contains 13 residues. J lost 7 bases, V lost 4 bases, and 2 bases had no gene match. Germline V lookup: CDR1 MNHNY, CDR2 SVGAGI (reference sequence). CDR3 nucleotide sequence: TGTGCCAGCAGTTCCGGGACAGGGAACATTCAGTACTTC. Its protein is CASSSGTGNIQYF.

Only a few counts were recorded for this clonotype. The V and J genes are TRBV6-1 and TRBJ2-3; 9 positions agree with TRBD2. V dropped 2 bases and J dropped 2; count of bases not matched to a gene: 2. CDR1 and CDR2 from the germline V gene are MNHNS and SASEGT. This CDR3 region has 15 residues. The CDR3 DNA reads as TGTGCCAGCAGTGAACTAGCGGGGTACACAGATACGCAGTATTTT. This translates into CASSELAGYTDTQYF.

This clonotype was counted ten times or more. V is TRBV10-3 and J is TRBJ2-7, with 8 bases fitting TRBD2. Germline V gene data show CDR1 as ENHRY and CDR2 as SYGVKD. The CDR3 spans 13 residues. V shed 4 bases and J 3 bases; nucleotides not matched to a gene: 2. The CDR3 spells CAISATSVYEQYF. The CDR3 nucleotides read TGTGCCATCAGTGCGACTAGCGTCTACGAGCAGTACTTC.

This chain uses TRBV7-9 with TRBJ1-3; D gene unclear. V gave up 5 bases and J gave up 2 bases, with 4 bases separating them. This CDR3 is 12 amino acids long. In germline, CDR1 is SEHNR, CDR2 FQNEAQ (reference sequence). This CDR3 reads CASSGTGNTIYF. DNA for the CDR3: TGTGCCAGCAGCGGCACTGGAAACACCATATATTTT.

The genes are TRBV5-1 and TRBJ2-7; 9 nucleotides align to TRBD2. The CDR3 spans 15 residues. Germline V CDR1 and CDR2: SGHRS, YFSETQ. V trimming: 0 bases; J trimming: 7 bases; junction bases outside the gene matches: 8. CDR3 protein: CASSLETSGYREQYF. The CDR3 DNA is TGCGCCAGCAGCTTGGAGACTAGCGGTTACAGGGAGCAGTACTTC.

This chain joins TRBV20-1 and TRBJ2-3; TRBD1 agrees at 7 bases. The germline CDR1 and CDR2 sequences are DFQATT and SNEGSKA (reference sequence). The CDR3 sequence is 12 residues long. The junction had 3 bases not matched to a gene; V was cut back by 6 bases and J by 3 bases. The CDR3 region is CSARQGTDTQYF. Written as DNA, the CDR3 is TGCAGTGCAAGACAGGGAACAGATACGCAGTATTTT.

J is TRBJ2-7 and V is TRBV20-1; 8 nucleotides align to TRBD2. This CDR3 comprises 13 residues. Germline CDR1 is DFQATT and CDR2 is SNEGSKA (reference sequence). V dropped 2 bases and J dropped 6; count of bases not matched to a gene: 6. CDR3 region: CSARMVAGREQYF. CDR3 DNA sequence: TGCAGTGCTAGAATGGTAGCGGGACGCGAGCAGTACTTC.

The chain has TRBV5-1 and TRBJ2-1; D may be TRBD1 or TRBD2 (5 bases each). Looked up from germline, CDR1 is SGHRS and CDR2 is YFSETQ. The V end was cut by 4 bases, the J end by 7 bases, with 12 bases between. The CDR3 covers 13 residues. CDR3 nucleotide sequence: TGCGCCAGCAGCGGAAACGGGGCAAATGAGCAGTTCTTC. The encoded protein is CASSGNGANEQFF.

This clonotype was found a few times. V is TRBV20-1 and J is TRBJ1-5; tentative D call: TRBD1 (6 bases). The germline V gene has CDR1 DFQATT and CDR2 SNEGSKA (reference sequence). Trimming pared 4 bases from V and 2 bases from J, leaving 18 bases between. This CDR3 comprises 16 residues. The CDR3: CSATLGGYSGNQPQHF. CDR3 sequence (DNA): TGCAGTGCTACATTAGGGGGATATAGTGGCAATCAGCCCCAGCATTTT.

J is TRBJ1-1 and V is TRBV5-1; D not resolved. Germline V lookup: CDR1 SGHRS, CDR2 YFSETQ. V was cut by 4 bases and J by 3 bases, with 13 bases left in between. This CDR3 contains 14 residues. DNA of the CDR3: TGCGCCAGCAGCCCGAACTCCTGGGACACTGAAGCTTTCTTT. Its protein product is CASSPNSWDTEAFF.

The genes are TRBV20-1 and TRBJ2-7; D unclear. This CDR3 contains 11 residues. Germline assignment: CDR1 DFQATT and CDR2 SNEGSKA (reference sequence). V was shortened by 8 bases and J by 0 bases, with 8 bases between the two germline ends. The CDR3 region is CSTVTSYEQYF. The CDR3 DNA reads as TGCAGTACAGTTACCTCCTACGAGCAGTACTTC.

This rearrangement joins TRBV6-6 to TRBJ2-2, with D maybe TRBD2 (7 bases). V was shortened by 5 bases and J by 11 bases, with 27 bases between the two germline ends. The CDR3 consists of 17 residues. Germline loops: CDR1 MNHNY, CDR2 SVGAGI (reference sequence). DNA for the CDR3: TGTGCCAGCAGTATCCCGGGGGGCGGACAACCTGGTCGCGAGCTGTTTTTT. It codes for CASSIPGGGQPGRELFF.

This clonotype was recorded many times. The gene calls are TRBV24-1 and TRBJ2-3; no clear D. The CDR3 spans 14 residues. The ends were cut back, 4 bases at V and 1 base at J, with 8 bases in the middle. Germline V gene lookup returns CDR1 KGHDR and CDR2 SFDVKD. The CDR3 coding sequence is TGTGCCACCAGTGACGACATGGGCACAGATACGCAGTATTTT. Its protein is CATSDDMGTDTQYF.

This chain connects TRBV7-2 to TRBJ1-1, with D perhaps TRBD1 (6 bases). Germline assignment: CDR1 SGHTA and CDR2 FQGNSA. V was clipped by 4 bases and J by 1 base, with 7 bases between them. There are 13 residues in the CDR3. The CDR3 DNA follows: TGTGCCAGCAGCTGGGGGCGGAACACTGAAGCTTTCTTT. It yields the protein CASSWGRNTEAFF.

This clonotype was observed a few times. V gene TRBV7-9 combines with J gene TRBJ1-1, with 9 nucleotides matching TRBD1. The germline V gene has CDR1 SEHNR and CDR2 FQNEAQ (reference sequence). The CDR3 has 13 amino acids. V was pared by 11 bases and J by 3 bases, with 7 bases of the junction left unmatched. The CDR3 DNA is TGTGCCGTCGACAGGGGGTTGGACACTGAAGCTTTCTTT. This translates into CAVDRGLDTEAFF.

The V and J genes are TRBV7-9 and TRBJ1-1; D not certain. The germline CDR1 and CDR2 sequences are SEHNR and FQNEAQ (reference sequence). The CDR3 has 12 residues. V dropped 6 bases and J dropped 1 base, with 6 bases sitting between them. For the CDR3, the DNA is TGTGCCAGCAGGGGAGCGAACACTGAAGCTTTCTTT. Protein sequence: CASRGANTEAFF.

This chain links TRBV12-3 or TRBV12-4 with TRBJ2-7; D gene unclear. Deletions cut 8 bases from V and 2 bases from J, with 10 bases between. The CDR3 runs 12 residues. Here the CDR3 reads CASETEPYEQYF. CDR3 sequence (DNA): TGTGCCAGCGAAACGGAACCCTACGAGCAGTACTTC.

The chain joins TRBV7-9 to TRBJ1-5; possible D gene TRBD1, 5 bases. The CDR3 consists of 14 residues. Deletions cut 1 base from V and 3 bases from J, with 7 bases between. Germline CDR1 is SEHNR and CDR2 is FQNEAQ (reference sequence). CDR3 loop: CASSLEQDNQPQHF. The CDR3 DNA is TGTGCCAGCAGCTTAGAACAGGACAATCAGCCCCAGCATTTT.

This clonotype appeared a few times. The chain links TRBV7-8 to TRBJ2-5, with no clear D. From germline, CDR1 is SGHVS and CDR2 FQNEAQ. V was trimmed by 4 bases and J by 0 bases, leaving 9 bases between them. The length of the CDR3 is 14 residues. DNA of the CDR3: TGTGCCAGCAGCTCTGGGCGGTACCAAGAGACCCAGTACTTC. Encoded protein: CASSSGRYQETQYF.

At least ten counts were recorded for this clonotype. The chain uses TRBV9 and TRBJ2-1, with D hard to call. From germline, CDR1 is SGDLS and CDR2 YYNGEE. V dropped 0 bases and J dropped 7 bases, with 8 bases sitting between them. The CDR3 loop spans 13 amino acids. The CDR3 sequence: CASSVALENEQFF. CDR3 in DNA: TGTGCCAGCAGCGTAGCCCTAGAGAATGAGCAGTTCTTC.